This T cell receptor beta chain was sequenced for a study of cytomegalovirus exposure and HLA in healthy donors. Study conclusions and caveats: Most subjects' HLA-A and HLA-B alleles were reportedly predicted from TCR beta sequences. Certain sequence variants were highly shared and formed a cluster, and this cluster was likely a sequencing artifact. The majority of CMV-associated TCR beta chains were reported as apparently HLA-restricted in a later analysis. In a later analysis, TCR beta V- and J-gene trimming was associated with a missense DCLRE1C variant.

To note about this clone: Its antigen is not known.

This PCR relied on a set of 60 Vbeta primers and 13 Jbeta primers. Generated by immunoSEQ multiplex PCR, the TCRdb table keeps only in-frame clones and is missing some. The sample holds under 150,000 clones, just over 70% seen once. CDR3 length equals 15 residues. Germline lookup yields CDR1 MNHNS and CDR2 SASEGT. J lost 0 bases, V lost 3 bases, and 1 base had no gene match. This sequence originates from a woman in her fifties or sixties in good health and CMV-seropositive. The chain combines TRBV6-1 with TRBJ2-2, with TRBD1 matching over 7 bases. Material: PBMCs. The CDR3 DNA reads TGTGCCAGCAGTGAGGGGACAGCGAACACCGGGGAGCTGTTTTTT. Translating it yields CASSEGTANTGELFF.